Listed below are T cell receptor beta chains from one sample, sequenced in a study of blood T cell repertoires in COVID-19. Repertoires were generated with immunoSEQ multiplex PCR, while TCRdb's copy carries only in-frame clones and drops some. The sample records some 170,000 clones, around 80% being singletons. Sequenced: PBMCs or T cells enriched from blood (not recorded which). These receptors originate from a woman aged 50 to 60 who had recovered from COVID-19. The conserved cysteine and the conserved F or W are not part of the CDR3 here.

CDR3aa: ASSTWTETQGDNEQF; j_gene: TRBJ2-1; v_gene: TRBV11-3
CDR3aa: ASSFYGLAGVANTGELF; j_gene: TRBJ2-2; v_gene: TRBV5-6
CDR3aa: ASSFLSGNIQY; j_gene: TRBJ2-4; v_gene: TRBV19
CDR3aa: ASSPEQASYEQY; j_gene: TRBJ2-7; v_gene: TRBV5-4
CDR3aa: ASTGTSGFGEQF; j_gene: TRBJ2-1; v_gene: TRBV4-2
CDR3aa: ASSEEAGQGEQY; j_gene: TRBJ2-7; v_gene: TRBV6-1
CDR3aa: ATRTSGYEQY; j_gene: TRBJ2-7; v_gene: TRBV10-3
CDR3aa: ASSQRQGYEQY; j_gene: TRBJ2-7; v_gene: TRBV6-5
CDR3aa: ASSLGAREGDEQF; j_gene: TRBJ2-1; v_gene: TRBV7-9
CDR3aa: AWRSAGGPGEQF; j_gene: TRBJ2-1; v_gene: TRBV30
CDR3aa: ASSIGQSTSTDTQY; j_gene: TRBJ2-3; v_gene: TRBV7-3
CDR3aa: ASSYRTSGSTGELF; j_gene: TRBJ2-2; v_gene: TRBV7-6
CDR3aa: ASEWSGGLSSYNSPLH; j_gene: TRBJ1-6; v_gene: TRBV7-4
CDR3aa: ASSPSGGNEKLF; j_gene: TRBJ1-4; v_gene: TRBV18
CDR3aa: ASRLGSGSTGELF; j_gene: TRBJ2-2; v_gene: TRBV5-1
CDR3aa: ASSLLSKGDSYEQY; j_gene: TRBJ2-7; v_gene: TRBV6-5
CDR3aa: ASSPDPAGGRNIQY; j_gene: TRBJ2-4; v_gene: TRBV5-1
CDR3aa: ASSFNPLLAGHPDTQY; j_gene: TRBJ2-3; v_gene: TRBV11-2
CDR3aa: ASSLATPGEQF; j_gene: TRBJ2-1; v_gene: TRBV11-2
CDR3aa: ASSLTAFGTALYGYT; j_gene: TRBJ1-2; v_gene: TRBV7-2
CDR3aa: ASSPIDRMNTEAF; j_gene: TRBJ1-1; v_gene: TRBV27
CDR3aa: ASSLEPGFYGYT; j_gene: TRBJ1-2; v_gene: TRBV5-5
CDR3aa: SVAPGQGNNEQF; j_gene: TRBJ2-1; v_gene: TRBV29-1